These 16 T cell receptor beta chains share one sample of origin, sequenced in a study of blood T cells in healthy people across ages. With a J-beta primer mix and a sample-barcoded 5' primer, a second PCR ran about 7 to 12 cycles. TCRdb recomputed calls from the 5' RACE reads with MiXCR, one row per CDR3 protein. The sample contains about 1.1 million distinct CDR3 sequences, less than 45% of which appear only once. Source material: blood. These receptors all stem from a man in his late teens or twenties in good health.

This clonotype has just a few counts. V gene TRBV27 combines with J gene TRBJ2-1; 11 bases are shared with TRBD2. Germline CDR1 is MNHEY and CDR2 is SMNVEV (reference sequence). The V gene end was trimmed by 5 bases and the J gene end by 5 bases; junction bases not matched to a gene: 5. The CDR3 length is 15 residues. DNA for the CDR3: TGTGCCAGCAGTCGACTAGCGGGGCTGGACAATGAGCAGTTCTTC. Translating it yields CASSRLAGLDNEQFF.

V and J are TRBV7-9 and TRBJ2-5; 7 bases match TRBD2. The better agreement between TRBJ2-7 and the DNA end casts doubt on the J call. Germline lookup yields CDR1 SEHNR and CDR2 FQNEAQ (reference sequence). The CDR3 is 14 amino acids. The CDR3 spells CASSLASREDEQYF. The CDR3 coding sequence is TGTGCCAGCAGCTTAGCGTCACGGGAGGACGAGCAGTACTTC.

This clonotype was seen a handful of times. V gene TRBV10-3 combines with J gene TRBJ1-2; 10 positions match TRBD1. With 9 bases clipped from V and 6 bases from J, the junction kept 4 bases outside the gene matches. Germline assignment: CDR1 ENHRY and CDR2 SYGVKD. The CDR3 extends over 12 amino acids. The CDR3 loop reads CAITGTGDGYTF. In DNA, the CDR3 is TGTGCCATTACCGGGACAGGGGATGGCTACACCTTC.

The J gene is TRBJ1-2, the V gene TRBV7-9; maybe TRBD1 (5 bases). Trimming shortened V by 4 bases and J by 0 bases, and 18 bases separated the two germline ends. The CDR3 extends over 17 amino acids. The germline gives CDR1 SEHNR, CDR2 FQNEAQ (reference sequence). The CDR3 DNA reads TGTGCCAGCAGCTATTCAGCAGGGAGGGCGTCTAACTATGGCTACACCTTC. The encoded protein is CASSYSAGRASNYGYTF. Full variable domain (missing parts from reference TRBV7-9 and TRBJ1-2): DTGVSQNPRHKITKRGQNVTFRCDPISEHNRLYWYRQTLGQGPEFLTYFQNEAQLEKSRLLSDRFSAERPKGSFSTLEIQRTEQGDSAMYLCASSYSAGRASNYGYTFGSGTRLTVV.

A few counts support this clonotype. The chain links TRBV4-1 to TRBJ2-4, with D possibly matching TRBD2 (6 bases). V lost 4 bases to trimming and J lost 4 bases, with 23 bases between them. The length of the CDR3 is 18 residues. Germline V gives CDR1 MGHRA, CDR2 YSYEKL. CDR3 region: CASSPGGLRGSNKNIQYF. The CDR3 DNA follows: TGCGCCAGCAGCCCCGGGGGATTGCGGGGATCGAATAAAAACATTCAGTACTTC.

The V gene is TRBV20-1, the J gene TRBJ2-7, with 10 nucleotides matching TRBD1. This CDR3 is built from 13 residues. The germline V gene encodes CDR1 DFQATT and CDR2 SNEGSKA (reference sequence). J gave up 4 bases and V 5 bases, and 5 bases lay outside the gene matches. The CDR3 is CSALRDRGYEQYF. The CDR3 coding sequence is TGCAGTGCTCTCCGGGACAGGGGTTACGAGCAGTACTTC.

A single count supports this clonotype. This rearrangement joins TRBV6-2 or TRBV6-3 to TRBJ1-1; D possibly corresponds to TRBD1 (5 bases). The germline V gene has CDR1 MNHEY and CDR2 SVGEGT. The V end lost 0 bases, the J end lost 0 bases, and 17 bases lay between the germline ends. CDR3 length: 18 amino acids. The CDR3 nucleotides are TGTGCCAGCAGTTACTCGACAGTTACAGAAATCATGAACACTGAAGCTTTCTTT. Its translation is CASSYSTVTEIMNTEAFF.

V is TRBV3-1 and J is TRBJ1-5; D gene unclear. The ends were cut back, 3 bases at V and 3 bases at J, with 3 bases in the middle. CDR1 LGHDT and CDR2 YNNKEL come from the germline V gene (reference sequence). The CDR3 loop spans 12 amino acids. The CDR3 coding sequence is TGTGCCAGCAGCCAGTTCAATCAGCCCCAGCATTTT. Its protein is CASSQFNQPQHF.

This chain links TRBV9 with TRBJ2-1; TRBD2 agrees at 11 bases. The germline V gene encodes CDR1 SGDLS and CDR2 YYNGEE. The CDR3 has 14 residues. The junction had 3 bases not matched to a gene; V was cut back by 6 bases and J by 4 bases. The CDR3 coding sequence is TGTGCCAGCACCCTAGCGGGGGGATACAATGAGCAGTTCTTC. Amino acids: CASTLAGGYNEQFF.

This clonotype was picked up many times. The CDR3 DNA follows: TGTGCCAGCAGTATATTAGCGGGAAATGAGCAGTTCTTC. This codes for CASSILAGNEQFF. J is TRBJ2-1 and V is TRBV6-5; 8 nucleotides match TRBD2. The J segment lost 7 bases and the V segment lost 5 bases, leaving 4 bases of the junction unmatched. The CDR3 covers 13 residues. Germline V CDR1 and CDR2: MNHEY, SVGAGI.

The chain employs TRBV3-1 and TRBJ2-7, with 7 nucleotides matching TRBD2. After removal of 6 bases from V and 7 bases from J, the junction contained 18 bases not matched to a gene. Germline CDR1 LGHDT, CDR2 YNNKEL (reference sequence). The length of the CDR3 is 16 residues. CDR3 DNA: TGTGCCAGCAGACCACGACAGCGGGGTGCGGAAAATGAGCAGTACTTC. The encoded protein is CASRPRQRGAENEQYF.

This clonotype was recorded a few times. V is TRBV2 and J is TRBJ2-7; D may correspond to TRBD1 or TRBD2 (5 bases each). Germline V gene lookup returns CDR1 SNHLY and CDR2 FYNNEI. The CDR3 runs to 13 residues. V was clipped by 7 bases and J by 4 bases, with 14 bases between them. This CDR3 reads CASIWDGLYEQYF. The CDR3 nucleotides are TGTGCCAGCATTTGGGACGGATTATACGAGCAGTACTTC.

The chain carries TRBV20-1 and TRBJ1-6; D is perhaps TRBD1 (6 bases). V shed 5 bases and J shed 6 bases, with 20 bases lying between them. The CDR3 contains 16 residues. From germline, CDR1 is DFQATT and CDR2 SNEGSKA (reference sequence). CDR3 sequence (DNA): TGCAGTGCTTACACCGGCCAGGGGTGGGGTAATTCACCCCTCCACTTT. This translates into CSAYTGQGWGNSPLHF.

The CDR3 reads CSARASRHDWSQFF. CDR3 coding DNA: TGCAGTGCTAGGGCATCCCGACACGATTGGTCCCAGTTTTTT. The chain carries TRBV20-1 and TRBJ1-4; unclear D gene. The CDR3 loop spans 14 amino acids. Germline assignment: CDR1 DFQATT and CDR2 SNEGSKA (reference sequence). Trimming removed 3 bases at V and 16 bases at J, with 24 bases between.

In its sample, this clonotype was seen a few times. This sequence joins TRBV29-1 and TRBJ1-2; D gene ambiguous. V lost 0 bases to trimming and J lost 4 bases, with 9 bases between them. The CDR3 runs to 13 residues. Germline CDR1 and CDR2: SQVTM and ANQGSEA. The CDR3 is CSVEEATSYGYTF. In DNA, the CDR3 is TGCAGCGTTGAAGAAGCCACCTCCTATGGCTACACCTTC.

The chain combines TRBV10-3 with TRBJ2-7; tentatively, D is TRBD1 (6 bases). Trimming removed 6 bases at V and 3 bases at J, with 18 bases between. There are 15 residues in the CDR3. Germline CDR1 ENHRY, CDR2 SYGVKD. The CDR3 coding sequence is TGTGCCATCAGGTCGGACAGTGGCACCTTCTACGAGCAGTACTTC. Translating it yields CAIRSDSGTFYEQYF.